These 19 T cell receptor beta chains were sequenced from one sample in a study of OX40 agonist ivuxolimab in advanced cancers. Repertoires were generated with immunoSEQ multiplex PCR, while TCRdb's copy carries only in-frame clones and drops some. Here the sample spans around 60,000 clones, 79% being singletons. The sequences come from CD4+ or CD8+ T cells sorted from blood, collected in a trial of the OX40 agonist ivuxolimab. These receptors all stem from an adult with an advanced solid tumor such as melanoma, head and neck, liver or kidney cancer.

This chain uses TRBV4-2 with TRBJ2-1; TRBD2 agrees at 13 bases. The CDR3 sequence is 12 residues long. The J segment lost 12 bases and the V segment lost 4 bases, leaving 0 bases of the junction unmatched. Germline V CDR1 and CDR2: LGHNA, YNFKEQ. This chain's CDR3 is CASSRTSGRQFF. CDR3 nucleotide sequence: TGTGCCAGCAGCCGGACTAGCGGGAGGCAGTTCTTC.

The sample holds one count of this clone. This chain connects TRBV13 to TRBJ1-1; 9 bases align to TRBD1. This CDR3 spans 14 amino acids. V was pared by 5 bases and J by 5 bases, with 6 bases of the junction left unmatched. Per germline, CDR1 PRHDT and CDR2 FYEKMQ (reference sequence). The CDR3, as DNA: TGTGCCAGCAGCACAGGGGGCGCAGGAACTGAAGCTTTCTTT. Residues: CASSTGGAGTEAFF.

The chain recombines TRBV11-2 with TRBJ1-1; TRBD1 aligns across 10 bases. Looked up from germline, CDR1 is SGHAT and CDR2 is FQNNGV. V shed 3 bases and J 4 bases; nucleotides not matched to a gene: 5. The CDR3 has 15 residues. This CDR3 is CASSFVGTGVTEAFF. The CDR3 coding sequence is TGTGCCAGCAGCTTCGTCGGGACAGGGGTCACTGAAGCTTTCTTT.

This chain links TRBV18 with TRBJ2-6; the D is unclear. The CDR3 loop spans 15 amino acids. Between the trimmed V and J ends, which lost 1 base and 4 bases, there was a span of 8 bases. Per germline, CDR1 KGHSH and CDR2 LQKENI. The CDR3 bases are TGTGCCAGCTCACCACAGAGGTCCGGGGCCAACGTCCTGACTTTC. Encoded protein: CASSPQRSGANVLTF. The whole variable domain, filled in from reference TRBV18 and TRBJ2-6, reads NAGVMQNPRHLVRRRGQEARLRCSPMKGHSHVYWYRQLPEEGLKFMVYLQKENIIDESGMPKERFSAEFPKEGPSILRIQQVVRGDSAAYFCASSPQRSGANVLTFGAGSRLTVL.

This sequence joins TRBV11-2 and TRBJ1-4; D possibly corresponds to TRBD1 (6 bases). The ends were cut back, 6 bases at V and 7 bases at J, with 18 bases in the middle. The V gene's germline CDR1 is SGHAT and CDR2 FQNNGV. The CDR3 extends over 15 amino acids. The chain's CDR3 is CASSLNRDVGEKLFF. The DNA of the CDR3 is TGTGCCAGCAGTTTGAACAGGGACGTAGGTGAAAAACTGTTTTTT.

This clone was observed a few times. The V call is TRBV2, the J call TRBJ1-6; D is undetermined. V was pared by 0 bases and J by 10 bases, with 13 bases between. Germline V CDR1 and CDR2: SNHLY, FYNNEI. The CDR3 covers 15 residues. This CDR3 reads CASSEAARKVSPLHF. In DNA, the CDR3 is TGTGCCAGCAGTGAAGCGGCCAGGAAGGTCTCACCCCTCCACTTT.

CDR3 sequence (DNA): TGTGCCAGCAGCCCCCCTGGGGGGGGACTTTCTACCCTCCACTTT. Protein: CASSPPGGGLSTLHF. The chain joins TRBV11-2 to TRBJ1-6; tentatively, D is TRBD1 (5 bases). Germline V gene lookup returns CDR1 SGHAT and CDR2 FQNNGV. This CDR3 comprises 15 residues. With 5 bases removed from V and 14 bases from J, the gap between germline ends came to 22 bases.

CDR3 sequence reads: CASSAGLADIDTQYF. CDR3 coding DNA: TGTGCCAGCAGTGCGGGACTAGCTGATATAGATACGCAGTATTTT. The chain has TRBV28 and TRBJ2-3, with 9 nucleotides matching TRBD2. Germline V CDR1 and CDR2: MDHEN, SYDVKM. J lost 5 bases, V lost 5 bases, and 8 bases had no gene match. The CDR3 spans 15 residues.

The V gene is TRBV7-3, the J gene TRBJ2-2; D uncertain. Trimming took 2 bases from V and 6 from J, leaving 4 bases between them. Germline CDR1 is SGHTA and CDR2 is FQGTGA. The CDR3 runs to 12 residues. The CDR3 is CASSLLSGELFF. In DNA, the CDR3 is TGTGCCAGCAGCTTATTGTCCGGGGAGCTGTTTTTT.

This chain uses TRBV6-5 with TRBJ2-1; possible D gene TRBD2, 5 bases. Germline V CDR1 and CDR2: MNHEY, SVGAGI. This CDR3 comprises 15 residues. The V gene lost 0 bases and the J gene lost 4 bases, with 10 bases spanning the gap. The CDR3 bases are TGTGCCAGCAGTTACTCTGCGGGCTATTACAATGAGCAGTTCTTC. Protein product: CASSYSAGYYNEQFF.

CDR3 nucleotides: TGTGCCAGCAGCTTAACACAGACAGTAGAATCCTACAATGAGCAGTTCTTC. Translated, it gives CASSLTQTVESYNEQFF. The chain uses TRBV7-9 and TRBJ2-1; tentative D call: TRBD1 (5 bases). The CDR3 is 17 residues long. Germline assignment: CDR1 SEHNR and CDR2 FQNEAQ (reference sequence). Trimming cost V 2 bases and J 1 base, with 15 bases left between them.

This chain links TRBV28 with TRBJ2-1, with TRBD2 identical over 13 bases. Germline assignment: CDR1 MDHEN and CDR2 SYDVKM. Losses at the gene ends were 2 bases for V and 7 bases for J; bases not matched to a gene: 2. This CDR3 comprises 15 residues. CDR3 nucleotides: TGTGCCAGCAGTTTAGGACTAGCGGGAGAGAATGAGCAGTTCTTC. As protein: CASSLGLAGENEQFF.

V gene TRBV19 combines with J gene TRBJ1-5; 7 nucleotides agree with TRBD1. The trim removed 3 bases at V and 1 base at J, leaving 9 bases unmatched. The CDR3 has 17 amino acids. Germline assignment: CDR1 LNHDA and CDR2 SQIVND (reference sequence). The CDR3 region is CASSIPPGQISNQPQHF. The CDR3 DNA follows: TGTGCCAGTAGTATCCCCCCGGGACAGATAAGCAATCAGCCCCAGCATTTT.

V usage is TRBV7-2 and J usage is TRBJ2-4, with D tentatively TRBD2 (5 bases). The germline gives CDR1 SGHTA, CDR2 FQGNSA. Trimming removed 1 base at V and 4 bases at J, with 20 bases between. There are 18 residues in the CDR3. Here the CDR3 reads CASSLGVFGELVKNIQYF. In DNA, the CDR3 is TGTGCCAGCAGCTTAGGAGTTTTTGGGGAGCTGGTTAAAAACATTCAGTACTTC.

Only a few counts were recorded for this clone. This chain joins TRBV2 and TRBJ2-2, with no clear D. The CDR3 consists of 15 residues. Trimming left V 9 bases short and J 0 bases short, with 14 bases between. Germline V lookup: CDR1 SNHLY, CDR2 FYNNEI. CDR3 residues: CASHLGVTNTGELFF. In nucleotides, the CDR3 is TGTGCCAGTCATCTTGGGGTTACGAACACCGGGGAGCTGTTTTTT.

With respect to this clone: The junction departs from germline at one end; a sequencing error may be responsible. The chain carries TRBV4-2 and TRBJ2-7; 8 nucleotides line up with TRBD1. Germline lookup yields CDR1 LGHNA and CDR2 YNFKEQ. The CDR3 contains 14 residues. CDR3 coding DNA: TGTGCCAGCAGCCAAGGGACAGGGAGCGACGAGCAGTACTTT. Its translation: CASSQGTGSDEQYF.

The rearrangement links TRBV2 to TRBJ2-3, with 13 positions matching TRBD2. The CDR3 is 16 residues long. The J segment lost 2 bases and the V segment lost 3 bases, leaving 2 bases of the junction unmatched. Germline lookup yields CDR1 SNHLY and CDR2 FYNNEI. For the CDR3, the DNA is TGTGCCAGCAGTGATGGACTAGCGGGGGACACAGATACGCAGTATTTT. Translated, it gives CASSDGLAGDTDTQYF.

This rearrangement joins TRBV7-6 to TRBJ2-7, with a tentative D call TRBD2 (5 bases). Germline CDR1 SGHVS, CDR2 FNYEAQ. V gave up 1 base and J gave up 3 bases, with 10 bases separating them. The CDR3 is made up of 14 amino acids. The CDR3 sequence: CASSLERGYYEQYF. DNA for the CDR3: TGTGCCAGCAGCTTAGAACGGGGATACTACGAGCAGTACTTC.

The J gene is TRBJ2-2, the V gene TRBV19, with 10 bases aligning to TRBD2. There are 15 residues in the CDR3. V shed 9 bases, J shed 1 base, and the junction held 5 bases outside the gene matches. The germline gives CDR1 LNHDA, CDR2 SQIVND (reference sequence). CDR3 amino acids: CASGLAAVNTGELFF. Written as DNA, the CDR3 is TGTGCCAGCGGACTAGCGGCGGTGAACACCGGGGAGCTGTTTTTT.